This T cell receptor beta chain appears in the sequencing data of a study of monozygotic twins with inflammatory bowel disease. With regard to this clonotype: Its specificity is unknown.

Blood was drawn at under 3 ml per donor. Study findings and constraints: Distinguishing T cell subtypes was not possible.

This CDR3 has 13 amino acids. The V gene's germline CDR1 is SGHKS and CDR2 YYEKEE (reference sequence). Samples each yielded cDNA through eight separate reactions. Researchers used template switching to add UMIs featuring a 6-nucleotide sample barcode. Each CDR3 protein gets one entry in TCRdb, which reprocessed the 5' RACE reads and gives no DNA. The listing contains roughly 320,000 distinct CDR3 sequences. Sequenced input: blood. V gene TRBV5-5 combines with J gene TRBJ1-1. The clonotype originates from a human donor with ulcerative colitis or Crohn's disease, or a healthy co-twin of an affected twin (not recorded which). The CDR3 sequence: CATRRGLNTEAFF.